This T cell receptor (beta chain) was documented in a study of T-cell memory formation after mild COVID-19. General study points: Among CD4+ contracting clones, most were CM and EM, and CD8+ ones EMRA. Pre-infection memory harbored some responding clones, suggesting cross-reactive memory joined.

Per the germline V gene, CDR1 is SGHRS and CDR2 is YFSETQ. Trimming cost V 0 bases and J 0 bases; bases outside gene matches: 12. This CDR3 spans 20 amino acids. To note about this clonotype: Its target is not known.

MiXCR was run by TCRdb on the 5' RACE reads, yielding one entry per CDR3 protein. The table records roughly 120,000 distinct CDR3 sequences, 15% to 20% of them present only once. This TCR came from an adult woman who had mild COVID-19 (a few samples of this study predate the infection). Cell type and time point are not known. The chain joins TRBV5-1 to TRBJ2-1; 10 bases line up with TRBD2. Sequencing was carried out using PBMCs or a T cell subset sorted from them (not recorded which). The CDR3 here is CASSLVGLADDYSSYNEQFF. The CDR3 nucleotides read TGCGCCAGCAGCTTGGTTGGACTAGCGGACGACTATAGCTCCTACAATGAGCAGTTCTTC.